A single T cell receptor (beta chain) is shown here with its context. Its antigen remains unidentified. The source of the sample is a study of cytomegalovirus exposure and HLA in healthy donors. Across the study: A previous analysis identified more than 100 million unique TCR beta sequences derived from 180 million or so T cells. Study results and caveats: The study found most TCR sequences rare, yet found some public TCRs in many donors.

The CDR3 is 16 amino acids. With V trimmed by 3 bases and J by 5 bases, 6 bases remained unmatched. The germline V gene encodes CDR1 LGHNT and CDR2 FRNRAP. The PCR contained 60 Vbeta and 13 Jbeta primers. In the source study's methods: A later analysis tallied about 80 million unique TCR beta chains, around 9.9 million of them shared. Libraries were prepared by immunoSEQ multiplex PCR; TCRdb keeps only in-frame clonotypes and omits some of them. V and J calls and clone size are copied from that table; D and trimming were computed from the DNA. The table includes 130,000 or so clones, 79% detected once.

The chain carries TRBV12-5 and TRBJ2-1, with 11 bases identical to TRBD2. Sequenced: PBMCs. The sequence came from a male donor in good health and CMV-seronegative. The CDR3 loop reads CASGFLIAGGNNEQFF. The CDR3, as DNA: TGTGCTAGTGGTTTTCTAATAGCGGGGGGGAACAATGAGCAGTTCTTC.